The 14 T cell receptor beta chains given below trace back to one sample, sequenced in a study of shared clonotypes between healthy human individuals. This table comes from immunoSEQ multiplex PCR, and its TCRdb copy is limited to in-frame clones, with some not included. The repertoire holds about 1.5 million clones, with 95% to 99% as singletons. The sample consisted of naive CD4+ T cells sorted from blood. The subset denotes: CD45RA+ positively selected. The receptors come from a man younger than 45 in good health.

The chain couples TRBV7-2 to TRBJ2-5, with D unclear. The germline gives CDR1 SGHTA, CDR2 FQGNSA. The CDR3 loop spans 13 amino acids. Trimming pared 1 base from V and 0 bases from J, leaving 3 bases between. CDR3 amino acids: CASSLDNQETQYF. The DNA of the CDR3 is TGTGCCAGCAGCTTAGACAACCAAGAGACCCAGTACTTC.

The chain is built from TRBV7-9 and TRBJ2-7, with 9 bases identical to TRBD2. The CDR3 runs to 13 residues. The germline CDR1 and CDR2 sequences are SEHNR and FQNEAQ (reference sequence). V was pared by 5 bases and J by 5 bases, with 4 bases of the junction left unmatched. CDR3 nucleotides: TGTGCCAGCAGCCGTCCTAGCGGGGACGAGCAGTACTTC. This gives the protein CASSRPSGDEQYF.

The CDR3 sequence is CASSLPTVSSGKQETQYF. The CDR3, as DNA: TGCGCCAGCAGCTTGCCCACTGTTTCTAGCGGAAAACAAGAGACCCAGTACTTC. The chain links TRBV5-1 to TRBJ2-5, with 7 positions matching TRBD2. Germline assignment: CDR1 SGHRS and CDR2 YFSETQ. The CDR3 length is 18 residues. The V and J ends lost 1 base and 2 bases, in that order; junction bases with no gene match: 14. Looking up the rest from reference TRBV5-1 and TRBJ2-5 gives the full variable domain: KAGVTQTPRYLIKTRGQQVTLSCSPISGHRSVSWYQQTPGQGLQFLFEYFSETQRNKGNFPGRFSGRQFSNSRSEMNVSTLELGDSALYLCASSLPTVSSGKQETQYFGPGTRLLVL.

This chain connects TRBV9 to TRBJ1-4, with D perhaps TRBD1 (5 bases). Trimming stripped 1 base from V and 6 bases from J, with 10 bases between. Looked up from germline, CDR1 is SGDLS and CDR2 is YYNGEE. The CDR3 sequence is 14 residues long. CDR3 DNA: TGTGCCAGCAGCGTAACCGGGGGAGATGAAAAACTGTTTTTT. Its translation is CASSVTGGDEKLFF.

The CDR3 region has the DNA TGTGCCAGTAGTAAGCCCCCGCAGGGAAGACTAGCGGGAACAATTCGTAAATTCACCGGGGAGCTGTTTTTT. This encodes CASSKPPQGRLAGTIRKFTGELFF. The chain is built from TRBV19 and TRBJ2-2; 11 bases align to TRBD2. CDR1 is LNHDA, CDR2 SQIVND, per germline (reference sequence). The CDR3 spans 24 residues. V lost 4 bases, J lost 4 bases, and 29 bases stayed unmatched.

CDR3 DNA sequence: TGTGCCAGCAGTTACGTAAAGGGGTCCTATAACTATGGCTACACCTTC. Its translation: CASSYVKGSYNYGYTF. This chain joins TRBV6-5 and TRBJ1-2; D perhaps matches TRBD1 (5 bases). The germline V and J ends were trimmed by 2 bases and 1 base, with 14 bases remaining between them. Germline V lookup: CDR1 MNHEY, CDR2 SVGAGI. The CDR3 covers 16 residues.

This chain joins TRBV10-1 and TRBJ1-1, with D tentatively TRBD1 (5 bases). There are 16 residues in the CDR3. The germline V and J ends were trimmed by 2 bases and 3 bases, with 16 bases remaining between them. Germline-derived CDR1 and CDR2 are WNHNN and SYGVQD (reference sequence). CDR3 in DNA: TGCGCCAGCAGTGAGCAGGGCGGTGGGCCCTACACTGAAGCTTTCTTT. Encoded protein: CASSEQGGGPYTEAFF.

The V call is TRBV28, the J call TRBJ2-7; perhaps TRBD2 as D (7 bases). The CDR3 is made up of 17 amino acids. Trimming stripped 6 bases from V and 3 bases from J, with 24 bases between. CDR1 and CDR2 from the germline V gene are MDHEN and SYDVKM. This CDR3 reads CASSLSGGHRAYYEQYF. The CDR3 DNA reads TGTGCCAGCAGCCTATCGGGGGGACACAGGGCCTACTACGAGCAGTACTTC.

The chain carries TRBV28 and TRBJ2-6; D is ambiguous. The CDR3 totals 18 residues. CDR1 is MDHEN, CDR2 SYDVKM, per germline. V was pared by 8 bases and J by 0 bases, with 20 bases between. The CDR3 spells CASQKVAVPFSGANVLTF. CDR3 coding DNA: TGTGCCAGCCAAAAGGTGGCAGTGCCGTTCTCTGGGGCCAACGTCCTGACTTTC. The full variable domain, completed using reference TRBV28 and TRBJ2-6, is DVKVTQSSRYLVKRTGEKVFLECVQDMDHENMFWYRQDPGLGLRLIYFSYDVKMKEKGDIPEGYSVSREKKERFSLILESASTNQTSMYLCASQKVAVPFSGANVLTFGAGSRLTVL.

This sequence joins TRBV7-9 and TRBJ2-1, with D possibly TRBD1 on 5 matching bases. Trimming removed 4 bases at V and 13 bases at J, with 17 bases between. Germline V gene data show CDR1 as SEHNR and CDR2 as FQNEAQ (reference sequence). The CDR3 extends over 13 amino acids. This chain's CDR3 is CASSSQGLGFQFF. CDR3 nucleotides: TGTGCCAGCAGCTCGCAGGGCTTAGGATTCCAGTTCTTC.

V gene TRBV30 combines with J gene TRBJ2-7; 8 bases line up with TRBD1. J gave up 2 bases and V 1 base, and 4 bases lay outside the gene matches. The CDR3 loop spans 14 amino acids. Germline CDR1 and CDR2: GTSNPN and SVGIG (reference sequence). CDR3 sequence reads: CAWSGTGNPYEQYF. The CDR3 nucleotides are TGTGCCTGGAGTGGGACAGGGAACCCCTACGAGCAGTACTTC.

This chain links TRBV7-3 with TRBJ2-5; D is ambiguous. Per the germline V gene, CDR1 is SGHTA and CDR2 is FQGTGA. CDR3 size: 13 residues. V lost 3 bases and J lost 1, with 6 bases in between. Here the CDR3 DNA reads TGTGCCAGCAGCTTCCGGGCCCAAGAGACCCAGTACTTC. This encodes CASSFRAQETQYF.

This chain joins TRBV21-1 and TRBJ1-2. TRBV21-1 is given as a pseudogene. The CDR3 spans 17 residues. The CDR3 DNA sequence: TGTGCCAGCAGCAAAGTCTTAAGGGACCTAACAAACTATGGCTACACCTTC. Its protein product is CASSKVLRDLTNYGYTF.

The J gene is TRBJ2-1, the V gene TRBV29-1; D gene uncertain. Trimming shortened V by 4 bases and J by 4 bases, and 8 bases separated the two germline ends. Looked up from germline, CDR1 is SQVTM and CDR2 is ANQGSEA. The CDR3 spans 12 residues. DNA of the CDR3: TGCAGCGTTGCCGATGGTTACAATGAGCAGTTCTTC. Translating it yields CSVADGYNEQFF.